These 4 T cell receptor beta chains were all obtained from the same sample, sequenced in a study of blood T cell dynamics during melanoma immunotherapy. Time point meaning: pre-treatment baseline. Sequencing was performed with immunoSEQ multiplex PCR; in TCRdb, only in-frame clones are kept and a portion is missing. The sample lists 10,000 to 15,000 clones, about 86% seen once, with around 4.4% in the top ten. The specimen was blood, collected from a patient treated with checkpoint blockade. The receptor set was obtained from a human donor with melanoma.

The chain links TRBV10-3 to TRBJ2-5; no firm D call. The CDR3 extends over 11 amino acids. V shed 3 bases and J shed 5 bases, with 4 bases lying between them. CDR1 and CDR2 (germline): ENHRY, SYGVKD. This CDR3 is CAISDRETQYF. For the CDR3, the DNA is TGTGCCATCAGTGATAGGGAGACCCAGTACTTC.

The chain combines TRBV19 with TRBJ2-1, with a possible D match to TRBD1 (7 bases). This CDR3 is 15 amino acids long. Germline values: CDR1 LNHDA, CDR2 SQIVND (reference sequence). Trimming pared 2 bases from V and 1 base from J, leaving 9 bases between. Written as DNA, the CDR3 is TGTGCCAGTAGTATACAGGGGGGTTCCTACAATGAGCAGTTCTTC. This translates into CASSIQGGSYNEQFF.

The rearrangement uses TRBV9 and TRBJ2-3; 15 bases fit TRBD2. The CDR3 has 17 amino acids. After removal of 4 bases from V and 3 bases from J, the junction contained 6 bases not matched to a gene. The germline CDR1 and CDR2 sequences are SGDLS and YYNGEE. CDR3 in DNA: TGTGCCAGCAGCCCAGGACTAGCGGGGGGGATGACAGATACGCAGTATTTT. Translating gives CASSPGLAGGMTDTQYF. The variable domain in full, completed from reference TRBV9 and TRBJ2-3, reads DSGVTQTPKHLITATGQRVTLRCSPRSGDLSVYWYQQSLDQGLQFLIQYYNGEERAKGNILERFSAQQFPDLHSELNLSSLELGDSALYFCASSPGLAGGMTDTQYFGPGTRLTVL.

CDR3 coding DNA: TGTGCCAGCAGCCCGGCGTCCCGGTCCGAGCAGTACTTC. This codes for CASSPASRSEQYF. The chain recombines TRBV27 with TRBJ2-7; D is uncertain. CDR1 is MNHEY and CDR2 is SMNVEV in the germline V gene (reference sequence). The length of the CDR3 is 13 residues. V lost 6 bases to trimming and J lost 6 bases, with 15 bases between them.